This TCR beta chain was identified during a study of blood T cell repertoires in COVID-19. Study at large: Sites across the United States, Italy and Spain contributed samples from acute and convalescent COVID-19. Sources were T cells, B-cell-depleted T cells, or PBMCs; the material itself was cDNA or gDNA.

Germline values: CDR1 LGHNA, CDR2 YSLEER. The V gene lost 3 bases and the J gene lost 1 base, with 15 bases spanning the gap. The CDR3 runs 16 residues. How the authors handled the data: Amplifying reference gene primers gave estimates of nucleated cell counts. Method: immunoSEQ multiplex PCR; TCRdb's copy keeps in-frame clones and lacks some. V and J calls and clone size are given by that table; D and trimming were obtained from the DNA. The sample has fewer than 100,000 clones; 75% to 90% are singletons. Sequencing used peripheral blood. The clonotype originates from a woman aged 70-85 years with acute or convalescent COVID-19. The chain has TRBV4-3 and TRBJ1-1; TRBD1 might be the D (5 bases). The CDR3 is CASSHAWGGENTEAFF. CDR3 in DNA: TGCGCCAGCAGCCATGCTTGGGGGGGGGAGAACACTGAAGCTTTCTTT.